This T cell receptor beta chain emerged from a study of cytomegalovirus exposure and HLA in healthy donors. Notes on the study in general: Among CMV-associated TCR beta chains, most appeared HLA-restricted in a later analysis. Listed as cytomegalovirus-associated were approximately 160 TCR beta chains. An analysis done earlier found most TCR beta V segments productive about 87% or about 30% of the time. As a later analysis showed, a missense DCLRE1C variant was linked to trimming of TCR beta V- and J-genes.

The PCR was carried out with 60 Vbeta primers and 13 Jbeta primers. The method was immunoSEQ multiplex PCR; TCRdb's version includes in-frame clones alone and lacks a portion of them. Of about 83,000 clones in the sample, 60% to 85% were seen once. Of note for this clone: The antigen is not known.

This CDR3 region has 14 residues. V was shortened by 5 bases and J by 4 bases, with 14 bases between the two germline ends. Germline V lookup: CDR1 MNHEY, CDR2 SVGAGI. The specimen sequenced was PBMCs. The clonotype comes from a man younger than 30 in good health and CMV-seropositive. The chain carries TRBV6-5 and TRBJ2-5; D is perhaps TRBD1 (6 bases). This CDR3 reads CASSRRGEGETQYF. In DNA, the CDR3 is TGTGCCAGCAGTCGCAGGGGCGAGGGAGAGACCCAGTACTTC.